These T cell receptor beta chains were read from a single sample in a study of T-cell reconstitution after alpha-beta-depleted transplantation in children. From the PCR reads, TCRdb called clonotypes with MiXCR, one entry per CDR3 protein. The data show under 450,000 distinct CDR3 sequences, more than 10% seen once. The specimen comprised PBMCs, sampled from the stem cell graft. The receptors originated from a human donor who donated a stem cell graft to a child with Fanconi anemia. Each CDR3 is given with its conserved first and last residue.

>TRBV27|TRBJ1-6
CASSLRRRDSPLHF
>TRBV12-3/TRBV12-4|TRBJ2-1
CASSSGQGASNEQFF
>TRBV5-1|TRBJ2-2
CASSPIVNTGELFF
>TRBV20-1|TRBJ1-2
CSARPTGRNYGYTF
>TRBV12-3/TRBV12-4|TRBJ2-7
CASSLSGFQYEQYF
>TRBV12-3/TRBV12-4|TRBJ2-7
CASSWDRGYEQYF
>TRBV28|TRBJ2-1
CASVDREFYNEQFF
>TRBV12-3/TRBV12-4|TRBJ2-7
CASSFWTGFFEQYF
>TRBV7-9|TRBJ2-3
CASSLAPGTAGDTQYF
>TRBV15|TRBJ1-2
CATSMGRGNYGYTF
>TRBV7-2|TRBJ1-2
CASSLEGQAYGYTF
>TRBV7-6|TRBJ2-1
CASSLLASGGPLDEQFF
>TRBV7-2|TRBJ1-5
CASSFSEYSNQPQHF
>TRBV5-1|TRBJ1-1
CASSISLGPYTEAFF
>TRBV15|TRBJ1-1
CATTSGGNTEAFF
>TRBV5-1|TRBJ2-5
CASSLKGEETQYF
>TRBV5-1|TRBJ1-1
CASSLVSNTEAFF
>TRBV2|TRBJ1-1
CASSDLTNTEAFF
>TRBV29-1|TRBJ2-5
CSVGVGGETQYF
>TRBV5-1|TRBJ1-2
CASSLEGGGYGYTF
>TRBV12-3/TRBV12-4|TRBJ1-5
CASSEGGGRQPQHF
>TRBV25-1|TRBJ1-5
CASSDLGGSQHF
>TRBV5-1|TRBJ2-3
CASSSQTSGAQYF
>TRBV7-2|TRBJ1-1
CASSFTVNSEAFF